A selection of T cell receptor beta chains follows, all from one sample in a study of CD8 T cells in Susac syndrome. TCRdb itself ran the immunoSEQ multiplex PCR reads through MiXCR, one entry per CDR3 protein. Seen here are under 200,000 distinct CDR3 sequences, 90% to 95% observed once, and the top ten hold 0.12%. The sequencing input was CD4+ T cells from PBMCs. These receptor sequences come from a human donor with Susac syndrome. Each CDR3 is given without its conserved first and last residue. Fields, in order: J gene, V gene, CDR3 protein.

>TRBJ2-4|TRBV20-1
SARPGGVGKNIQY
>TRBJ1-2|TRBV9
ASTPDRGRYGYT
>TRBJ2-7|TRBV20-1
SASGQGAREQY
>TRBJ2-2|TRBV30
AWSVGQWDTGELF
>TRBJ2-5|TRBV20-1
SARGGRGETQY
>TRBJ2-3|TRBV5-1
ASGGQSTDTQY
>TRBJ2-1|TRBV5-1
ASTPTLTSGGAYEQF
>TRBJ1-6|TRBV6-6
ASSPGQGFNSPLH
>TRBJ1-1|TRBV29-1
SVEDTTGTTEAF
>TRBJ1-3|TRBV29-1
SVLDVVSGNTIY
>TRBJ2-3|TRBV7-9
ASIQWETASTDTQY
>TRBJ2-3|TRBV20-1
SASGGADTQY
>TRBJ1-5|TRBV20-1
SAMNDRGQPQH
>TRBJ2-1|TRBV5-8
ASSFTRTGGNEQF
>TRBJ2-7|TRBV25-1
ASSEGGGRYEQY
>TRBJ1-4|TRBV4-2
ASSQDRGRNEKLF
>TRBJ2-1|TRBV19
ASRMNVGEQF
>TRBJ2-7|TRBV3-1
ASSHAGYMGGEQY
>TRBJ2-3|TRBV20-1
SARDVQGAYTDTQY
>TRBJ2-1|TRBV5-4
ASSLAVANEQF
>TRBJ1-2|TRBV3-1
ASSRDSINYGYT
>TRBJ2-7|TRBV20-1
SAAQPTHEQY
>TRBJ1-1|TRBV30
AWSGGQNTEAF
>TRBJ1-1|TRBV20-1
SATLGPLDTEAF
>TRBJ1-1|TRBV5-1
ASSSQTNTEAF
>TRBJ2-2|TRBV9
ASSPAAANTGELF
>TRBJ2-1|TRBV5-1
ASSLTGTFYNEQF
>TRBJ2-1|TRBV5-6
ASSFLTGGEQF
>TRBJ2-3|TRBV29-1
STRLTTYTDTQY
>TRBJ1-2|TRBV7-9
ASSPGSLHGYT
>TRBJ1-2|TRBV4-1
ASSQDRQGGYT
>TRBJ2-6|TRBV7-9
ASSLEWLGLAGANVLT
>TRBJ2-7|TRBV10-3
AISGSPQGGYEQY
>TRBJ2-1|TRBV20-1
SAGDLKGGEQF
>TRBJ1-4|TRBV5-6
ASSNGYRGNEKLF
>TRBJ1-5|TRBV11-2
ASSQTGSNQPQH
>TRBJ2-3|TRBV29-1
SGGLSTDTQY
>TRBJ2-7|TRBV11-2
ASSSDRSYEQY
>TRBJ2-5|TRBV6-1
ASSGGRKGLAGETQY
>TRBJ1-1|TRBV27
ASSFRGLQGIRTEAF
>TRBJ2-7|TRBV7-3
ASSLGPTTYEQY
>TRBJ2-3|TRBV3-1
ASSRERYTDTQY
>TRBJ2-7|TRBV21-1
ASRPWTGISGGLLYEQY
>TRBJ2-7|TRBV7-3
ASSSTPAGSDEQY
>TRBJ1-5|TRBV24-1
ATSATQGSGNQPQH
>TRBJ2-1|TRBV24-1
ATSDRVVGEQF
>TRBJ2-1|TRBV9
ASSVTSGNNEQF
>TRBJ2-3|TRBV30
AWSQGALGSSTDTQY
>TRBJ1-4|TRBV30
AWTPDRGQGNEKLF
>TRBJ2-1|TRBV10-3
AISEQQGNEQF
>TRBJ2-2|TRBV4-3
ASSHEPPASGVVGELF
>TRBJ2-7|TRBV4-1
ASSKGQERYEQY